This T cell receptor beta chain was sequenced during a study of beta chain features in type 1 diabetes. As every portion of the isolated RNA was reverse transcribed, the sequencing read expressed TCRB transcripts. Produced via immunoSEQ multiplex PCR; TCRdb's table is partial and in-frame only. The data show some 270,000 clones, with around 7.3% seen just once and roughly 1% held by the top ten. To note about this clone: Its matching antigen is unknown.

The CDR3 runs to 14 residues. CDR1 SGHRS and CDR2 YFSETQ come from the germline V gene. The germline V and J ends were trimmed by 0 bases and 7 bases, with 11 bases remaining between them. Regarding the study as a whole: In type 1 diabetes patients, VDJ junctions had fewer insertions; deletions at these junctions were more frequent.

The clonotype was recovered from a woman between 18 and 30 years old in good health. The sample taken for sequencing was central memory CD4+ T cells from blood. The gene calls are TRBV5-1 and TRBJ2-4; maybe TRBD1 (5 bases). The CDR3 DNA follows: TGCGCCAGCAGCTTGGAGGGGAATTCGAACATTCAGTACTTC. Its translation: CASSLEGNSNIQYF.